Each of the 17 T cell receptor beta chains below was sequenced from the same sample in a study of CD8 T cell repertoires and HIV-1 epitope variants. No antigen has been identified for these receptors. Produced via immunoSEQ multiplex PCR; TCRdb's table is partial and in-frame only. This table holds 2,000 to 2,500 clones, about two thirds found once. Sequenced material: cultured CD8+ T cells derived from PBMCs. The source is a male donor with HIV.

V and J are TRBV6-5 and TRBJ2-1, with TRBD2 identical over 11 bases. The length of the CDR3 is 15 residues. CDR1 is MNHEY, CDR2 SVGAGI, per germline. V shed 7 bases, J shed 3 bases, and the junction held 5 bases outside the gene matches. In DNA form, the CDR3 reads TGTGCCAGCAACTTACTAGCGGGGGACTACAATGAGCAGTTCTTC. Its translation is CASNLLAGDYNEQFF.

This clone was found a few times. The rearrangement joins TRBV27 to TRBJ2-2; 9 positions agree with TRBD2. The CDR3 is 15 residues long. Germline V lookup: CDR1 MNHEY, CDR2 SMNVEV (reference sequence). Trimming took 9 bases from V and 1 from J; bases not matched to a gene: 6. The CDR3 DNA reads TGTGCCAGGAAGCTAGCGGGGAGGAACACCGGGGAGCTGTTTTTT. It codes for CARKLAGRNTGELFF.

This clone was counted between two and nine times. The V gene is TRBV6-4, the J gene TRBJ1-5; tentatively, D is TRBD1 (5 bases). CDR1 and CDR2 (germline): MRHNA, SNTAGT. The CDR3 length is 14 residues. Trimming took off 6 bases at V and 4 bases at J, with 13 bases between the two ends. CDR3 sequence (DNA): TGTGCCAGCAGATCCGTACAGGAAAATCAGCCCCAGCATTTT. It yields the protein CASRSVQENQPQHF.

The rearrangement links TRBV6-5 to TRBJ1-4; D may be TRBD1 (5 bases). The V gene's germline CDR1 is MNHEY and CDR2 SVGAGI. V shed 7 bases and J shed 3 bases, with 15 bases lying between them. CDR3 length equals 15 residues. The CDR3 nucleotides read TGTGCCAGCACCCATCGGGGCGCGGCTAATGAAAAACTGTTTTTT. Its protein is CASTHRGAANEKLFF.

This chain links TRBV11-2 with TRBJ1-1, with unresolved D. CDR1 and CDR2 (germline): SGHAT, FQNNGV. The CDR3 contains 14 residues. Trimming stripped 1 base from V and 1 base from J, with 7 bases between. CDR3 nucleotide sequence: TGTGCCAGCAGCTTAGGGTATGGGAACACTGAAGCTTTCTTT. Protein: CASSLGYGNTEAFF. Variable domain in full (rest from reference TRBV11-2 and TRBJ1-1): EAGVAQSPRYKIIEKRQSVAFWCNPISGHATLYWYQQILGQGPKLLIQFQNNGVVDDSQLPKDRFSAERLKGVDSTLKIQPAKLEDSAVYLCASSLGYGNTEAFFGQGTRLTVV.

The V gene is TRBV28, the J gene TRBJ2-3; perhaps TRBD2 as D (7 bases). The V end lost 3 bases, the J end lost 4 bases, and 26 bases lay between the germline ends. The CDR3 has 19 residues. CDR1 and CDR2 (germline): MDHEN, SYDVKM. DNA of the CDR3: TGTGCCAGCAGTTTCCCCTCCTCGGGGGGCGGGACAAGTGCAGATACGCAGTATTTT. Encoded protein: CASSFPSSGGGTSADTQYF.

The CDR3 reads CASTYGGYNEQFF. The DNA of the CDR3 is TGTGCCAGCACTTATGGGGGGTACAATGAGCAGTTCTTC. The V call is TRBV2, the J call TRBJ2-1, with D tentatively TRBD2 (6 bases). V lost 7 bases, J lost 4 bases, and 11 bases lay in between. Germline V lookup: CDR1 SNHLY, CDR2 FYNNEI. The CDR3 runs 13 residues.

J is TRBJ1-2 and V is TRBV4-3; possible D gene TRBD1, 5 bases. The CDR3 is made up of 16 amino acids. CDR1 is LGHNA, CDR2 YSLEER, per germline. With 0 bases removed from V and 5 bases from J, the gap between germline ends came to 16 bases. The CDR3 protein is CASSQERDSGYYGYTF. The CDR3 region has the DNA TGCGCCAGCAGCCAAGAGAGAGACAGCGGCTATTATGGCTACACCTTC.

CDR3 amino acids: CASRRTSRGFYNEQFF. As DNA, the CDR3 is TGTGCCAGCAGGAGGACTAGTAGAGGATTCTACAATGAGCAGTTCTTC. The chain joins TRBV2 to TRBJ2-1; 7 bases are a match to TRBD2. Germline lookup yields CDR1 SNHLY and CDR2 FYNNEI. The CDR3 extends over 16 amino acids. The V gene end was trimmed by 6 bases and the J gene end by 3 bases; junction bases not matched to a gene: 11.

The chain employs TRBV7-2 and TRBJ2-5; tentative D call: TRBD1 (8 bases). Germline V gene sequence: CDR1 SGHTA, CDR2 FQGNSA. The germline V and J ends were trimmed by 5 bases and 3 bases, with 13 bases remaining between them. The CDR3 consists of 14 residues. CDR3 sequence reads: CASSVTGGEETQYF. The CDR3, as DNA: TGTGCCAGCAGCGTAACAGGGGGGGAAGAGACCCAGTACTTC.

In nucleotides, the CDR3 is TGTGCCAGCAGCCCCCACCCGTACGCCAACACAGATACGCAGTATTTT. It specifies CASSPHPYANTDTQYF. This chain joins TRBV9 and TRBJ2-3; D is undetermined. This CDR3 contains 16 residues. Germline-derived CDR1 and CDR2 are SGDLS and YYNGEE. V lost 4 bases to trimming and J lost 2 bases, with 17 bases between them.

The V gene is TRBV27, the J gene TRBJ2-7; no clear D. Between the trimmed V and J ends, which lost 5 bases and 0 bases, there was a span of 11 bases. The CDR3 spans 14 residues. Germline values: CDR1 MNHEY, CDR2 SMNVEV (reference sequence). CDR3 sequence reads: CASSEIASSYEQYF. CDR3 sequence (DNA): TGTGCCAGCAGTGAGATTGCAAGCTCCTACGAGCAGTACTTC.

The chain uses TRBV27 and TRBJ2-3; TRBD1 matches 8 bases. The germline V gene encodes CDR1 MNHEY and CDR2 SMNVEV (reference sequence). This CDR3 has 15 residues. V dropped 3 bases and J dropped 2; count of bases not matched to a gene: 4. The CDR3 DNA sequence: TGTGCCAGCAGTTTCGGACAGGGCCTCACAGATACGCAGTATTTT. This codes for CASSFGQGLTDTQYF.

The V and J genes are TRBV5-4 and TRBJ2-6, with D tentatively TRBD2 (6 bases). Per the germline V gene, CDR1 is SGHNT and CDR2 is YYREEE (reference sequence). Trimming removed 8 bases from V and 0 bases from J, with 18 bases in between. The CDR3 has 17 residues. The CDR3 nucleotides read TGTGCCAGTGGGGGAGGTACTCGGAACTCTGGGGCCAACGTCCTGACTTTC. Its protein product is CASGGGTRNSGANVLTF.

This clone was recorded a few times. The chain is built from TRBV7-6 and TRBJ2-5; 13 positions agree with TRBD2. V shed 4 bases and J 4 bases; nucleotides not matched to a gene: 12. Germline V gives CDR1 SGHVS, CDR2 FNYEAQ. The CDR3 extends over 18 amino acids. In DNA form, the CDR3 reads TGTGCCAGCAGCTACTTACCGGGGGGACTAGCGGGGTCAGAGACCCAGTACTTC. The encoded protein is CASSYLPGGLAGSETQYF. The whole variable domain, remainder taken from reference TRBV7-6 and TRBJ2-5, is GAGVSQSPRYKVTKRGQDVALRCDPISGHVSLYWYRQALGQGPEFLTYFNYEAQQDKSGLPNDRFSAERPEGSISTLTIQRTEQRDSAMYRCASSYLPGGLAGSETQYFGPGTRLLVL.

J is TRBJ2-6 and V is TRBV15; a weak D match, TRBD1 (6 bases). V was cut by 4 bases and J by 0 bases, with 19 bases left in between. This CDR3 region has 19 residues. Looked up from germline, CDR1 is LNHNV and CDR2 is YYDKDF (reference sequence). In nucleotides, the CDR3 is TGTGCCACCAGCACCCTTGGGTTGGGGGCAGGCTCTGGGGCCAACGTCCTGACTTTC. It translates to CATSTLGLGAGSGANVLTF.

The J gene is TRBJ2-1, the V gene TRBV28, with TRBD2 matching over 9 bases. V shed 10 bases and J 0 bases; nucleotides not matched to a gene: 7. Germline CDR1 reads MDHEN; CDR2 reads SYDVKM. The CDR3 has 15 residues. The CDR3 sequence is CATKREVSSYNEQFF. The CDR3 DNA follows: TGTGCCACTAAGCGGGAGGTTAGCTCCTACAATGAGCAGTTCTTC.